This T cell receptor (beta chain) was recovered during a study of blood T cell repertoires in COVID-19. The overall study: Researchers got acute and convalescent COVID-19 samples from the United States, Italy and Spain. In each case, the material was cDNA or gDNA derived from T cells, B-cell-depleted T cells, or PBMCs.

Per the study methods: Nucleated cell number was recorded as an estimate derived from reference gene primer amplification. Only in-frame clones appear in the TCRdb table, and some are missing; sequencing was by immunoSEQ multiplex PCR. V, J and clone size derive from that table, while D and trimming were established from the DNA sequence. The sample includes just over 650,000 clones, around 89% seen only once; the top ten take 0.2% to 0.3%. This clone was observed a single time. CDR3 length: 16 residues. Germline CDR1 LNHDA, CDR2 SQIVND (reference sequence). After removal of 5 bases from V and 8 bases from J, the junction contained 13 bases not matched to a gene.

The clonotype comes from a woman under 30 with acute or convalescent COVID-19. The V and J genes are TRBV19 and TRBJ2-1; 9 nucleotides line up with TRBD1. The sample consisted of peripheral blood. The CDR3 sequence is CASSAQQGAMLDEQFF. The CDR3 region has the DNA TGTGCCAGTAGTGCACAACAGGGGGCGATGCTGGATGAGCAGTTCTTC.